This T cell receptor (beta chain) was found in a study of regulatory T cells in long-lasting Graves disease. Overall study results and limits: It was possible that the small sample size reduced accuracy.

Researchers made TCR beta libraries by using iRepertoire HTBI primers and running Arm-PCR on CDR3 regions. TCRdb analysed the multiplex PCR reads with MiXCR anew, one entry per CDR3 protein. The sample includes about 620,000 distinct CDR3 sequences, less than 20% of them seen just once. Germline CDR1 reads SGHVS; CDR2 reads FQNEAQ. The length of the CDR3 is 15 residues. Trimming cost V 5 bases and J 5 bases, with 15 bases left between them. Time point defined: newly diagnosed GD, antithyroid drugs for less than 3 months. Extracted PBMC RNA gave rise to the TCR library. EDTA tubes collected roughly 9.6 milliliters of peripheral blood. This clonotype was detected many times. Its antigen is unidentified. These sequences were also reported in another study, on T cells in Graves' hyperthyroidism and ophthalmopathy.

The chain employs TRBV7-8 and TRBJ2-2; D not certain. The TCR originated in a woman in her thirties with Graves disease. The sequences come from peripheral blood mononuclear cells (PBMCs), collected at new diagnosis, from a patient treated with antithyroid drugs. The CDR3 nucleotides read TGTGCCAGCAGCCCATGGCAGGCGTTAACCGGGGAGCTGTTTTTT. This gives the protein CASSPWQALTGELFF. The entire variable domain, with the rest obtained from reference TRBV7-8 and TRBJ2-2, is as follows: GAGVSQSPRYKVAKRGQDVALRCDPISGHVSLFWYQQALGQGPEFLTYFQNEAQLDKSGLPSDRFFAERPEGSVSTLKIQRTQQEDSAVYLCASSPWQALTGELFFGEGSRLTVL.